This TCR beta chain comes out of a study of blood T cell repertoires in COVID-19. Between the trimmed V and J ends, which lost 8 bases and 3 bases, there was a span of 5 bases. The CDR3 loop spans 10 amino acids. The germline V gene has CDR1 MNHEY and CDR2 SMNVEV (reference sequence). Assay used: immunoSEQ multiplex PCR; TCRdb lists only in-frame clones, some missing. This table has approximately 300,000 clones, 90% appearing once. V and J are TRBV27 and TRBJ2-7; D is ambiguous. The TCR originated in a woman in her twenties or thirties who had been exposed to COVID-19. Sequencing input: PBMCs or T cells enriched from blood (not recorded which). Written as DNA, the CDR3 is TGTGCCAGCGGCCGCTACGAGCAGTACTTC. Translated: CASGRYEQYF.